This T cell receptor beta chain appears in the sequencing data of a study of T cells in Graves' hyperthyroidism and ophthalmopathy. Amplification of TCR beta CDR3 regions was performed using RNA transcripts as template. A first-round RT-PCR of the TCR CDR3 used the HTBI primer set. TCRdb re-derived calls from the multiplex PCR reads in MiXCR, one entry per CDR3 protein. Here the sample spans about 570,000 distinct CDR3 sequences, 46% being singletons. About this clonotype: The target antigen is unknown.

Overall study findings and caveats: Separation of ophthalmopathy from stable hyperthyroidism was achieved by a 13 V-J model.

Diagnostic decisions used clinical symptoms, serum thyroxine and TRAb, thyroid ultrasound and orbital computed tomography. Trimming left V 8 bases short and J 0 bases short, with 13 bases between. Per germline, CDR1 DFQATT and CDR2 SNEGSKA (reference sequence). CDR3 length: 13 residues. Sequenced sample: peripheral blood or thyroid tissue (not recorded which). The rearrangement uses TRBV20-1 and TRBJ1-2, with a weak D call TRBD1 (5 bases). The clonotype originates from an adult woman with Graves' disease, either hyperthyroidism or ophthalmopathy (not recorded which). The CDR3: CSPIGTSNYGYTF. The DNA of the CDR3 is TGCAGTCCTATCGGGACCTCTAACTATGGCTACACCTTC.